One and the same sample provided the 9 T cell receptor beta chains below, sequenced in a study of blood T cell repertoires in COVID-19. Profiled with immunoSEQ multiplex PCR; TCRdb holds only in-frame clones, not every one. The table lists 35,000 to 50,000 clones, 55% to 75% of them singletons, with approximately 6.2% in the top ten. The sequenced sample consisted of peripheral blood. These receptor sequences come from an elderly man with acute or convalescent COVID-19.

The genes are TRBV27 and TRBJ1-2; TRBD1 might be the D (5 bases). Germline V gene lookup returns CDR1 MNHEY and CDR2 SMNVEV (reference sequence). V was cut by 6 bases and J by 3 bases, with 17 bases left in between. The CDR3 contains 15 residues. The chain's CDR3 is CASRTASGGDYGYTF. CDR3 coding DNA: TGTGCCAGCAGAACAGCAAGCGGAGGGGACTATGGCTACACCTTC.

A word on this clone: Other DNA sequences within the sample encode an identical CDR3. CDR3 protein: CASSRDRGSNYGYTF. Here the CDR3 DNA reads TGCGCCAGCAGCCGTGACAGGGGCTCTAACTATGGCTACACCTTC. The chain recombines TRBV5-1 with TRBJ1-2, with TRBD1 matching over 8 bases. Germline trimming cut 4 bases from V and 0 bases from J; bases unmatched to any gene: 5. The CDR3 runs to 15 residues. Germline lookup yields CDR1 SGHRS and CDR2 YFSETQ.

This clone was counted a single time. The V and J genes are TRBV27 and TRBJ1-2; maybe TRBD1 (6 bases). Germline V gene sequence: CDR1 MNHEY, CDR2 SMNVEV (reference sequence). Trimming removed 6 bases from V and 2 bases from J, with 16 bases in between. The CDR3 totals 15 residues. Written as DNA, the CDR3 is TGTGCCAGCAGCACCATTAGGGGACACAACTATGGCTACACCTTC. Its protein is CASSTIRGHNYGYTF.

The V gene is TRBV7-8, the J gene TRBJ2-5; D possibly corresponds to TRBD2 (7 bases). Per the germline V gene, CDR1 is SGHVS and CDR2 is FQNEAQ. V shed 0 bases and J shed 5 bases, with 25 bases lying between them. There are 19 residues in the CDR3. The CDR3 DNA follows: TGTGCCAGCAGCTTAGCCCCTAGGGGGAGCGGGGCTAGGCGCGAGACCCAGTACTTC. It encodes CASSLAPRGSGARRETQYF.

The gene calls are TRBV30 and TRBJ2-4; 7 bases match TRBD1. CDR1 and CDR2 (germline): GTSNPN, SVGIG (reference sequence). CDR3 length: 15 residues. V shed 5 bases, J shed 7 bases, and the junction held 14 bases outside the gene matches. CDR3 in amino acids: CAWALQGLRWNIQYF. CDR3 coding DNA: TGTGCCTGGGCCTTACAGGGGCTACGTTGGAACATTCAGTACTTC.

This sequence joins TRBV7-9 and TRBJ1-2; D ambiguous. Trimming shortened V by 6 bases and J by 6 bases, and 29 bases separated the two germline ends. CDR1 is SEHNR, CDR2 FQNEAQ, per germline (reference sequence). This CDR3 has 18 residues. The CDR3 DNA reads TGTGCCAGCAGGACTTTGGACTTGCTAAGACTTCCCTACCATGGCTACACCTTC. Protein product: CASRTLDLLRLPYHGYTF.

In nucleotides, the CDR3 is TGCGCCAGCAGCCCGGACAGTTACAATCAGCCCCAGCATTTT. Translation gives CASSPDSYNQPQHF. V and J are TRBV5-1 and TRBJ1-5, with a tentative D call TRBD1 (6 bases). V was shortened by 4 bases and J by 3 bases, with 11 bases between the two germline ends. The CDR3 spans 14 residues. Germline V CDR1 and CDR2: SGHRS, YFSETQ.

The CDR3 is CASSSLTGGAEAFF. DNA for the CDR3: TGTGCCAGCAGCTCCCTAACAGGGGGGGCGGAGGCTTTCTTT. The rearrangement uses TRBV7-9 and TRBJ1-1, with 8 bases aligning to TRBD1. V lost 4 bases to trimming and J lost 11 bases; unmatched junction nucleotides: 12. Per germline, CDR1 SEHNR and CDR2 FQNEAQ (reference sequence). The CDR3 consists of 14 residues.

This rearrangement joins TRBV27 to TRBJ2-1; the match to TRBD2 covers 13 bases. Germline CDR1 is MNHEY and CDR2 is SMNVEV (reference sequence). V lost 1 base, J lost 10 bases, and 28 bases stayed unmatched. The CDR3 is 23 amino acids. This chain's CDR3 is CASSLLPNPIAILAGGPDTEQFF. CDR3 nucleotides: TGTGCCAGCAGTTTATTACCCAACCCAATAGCGATACTAGCGGGAGGGCCTGATACCGAGCAGTTCTTC.